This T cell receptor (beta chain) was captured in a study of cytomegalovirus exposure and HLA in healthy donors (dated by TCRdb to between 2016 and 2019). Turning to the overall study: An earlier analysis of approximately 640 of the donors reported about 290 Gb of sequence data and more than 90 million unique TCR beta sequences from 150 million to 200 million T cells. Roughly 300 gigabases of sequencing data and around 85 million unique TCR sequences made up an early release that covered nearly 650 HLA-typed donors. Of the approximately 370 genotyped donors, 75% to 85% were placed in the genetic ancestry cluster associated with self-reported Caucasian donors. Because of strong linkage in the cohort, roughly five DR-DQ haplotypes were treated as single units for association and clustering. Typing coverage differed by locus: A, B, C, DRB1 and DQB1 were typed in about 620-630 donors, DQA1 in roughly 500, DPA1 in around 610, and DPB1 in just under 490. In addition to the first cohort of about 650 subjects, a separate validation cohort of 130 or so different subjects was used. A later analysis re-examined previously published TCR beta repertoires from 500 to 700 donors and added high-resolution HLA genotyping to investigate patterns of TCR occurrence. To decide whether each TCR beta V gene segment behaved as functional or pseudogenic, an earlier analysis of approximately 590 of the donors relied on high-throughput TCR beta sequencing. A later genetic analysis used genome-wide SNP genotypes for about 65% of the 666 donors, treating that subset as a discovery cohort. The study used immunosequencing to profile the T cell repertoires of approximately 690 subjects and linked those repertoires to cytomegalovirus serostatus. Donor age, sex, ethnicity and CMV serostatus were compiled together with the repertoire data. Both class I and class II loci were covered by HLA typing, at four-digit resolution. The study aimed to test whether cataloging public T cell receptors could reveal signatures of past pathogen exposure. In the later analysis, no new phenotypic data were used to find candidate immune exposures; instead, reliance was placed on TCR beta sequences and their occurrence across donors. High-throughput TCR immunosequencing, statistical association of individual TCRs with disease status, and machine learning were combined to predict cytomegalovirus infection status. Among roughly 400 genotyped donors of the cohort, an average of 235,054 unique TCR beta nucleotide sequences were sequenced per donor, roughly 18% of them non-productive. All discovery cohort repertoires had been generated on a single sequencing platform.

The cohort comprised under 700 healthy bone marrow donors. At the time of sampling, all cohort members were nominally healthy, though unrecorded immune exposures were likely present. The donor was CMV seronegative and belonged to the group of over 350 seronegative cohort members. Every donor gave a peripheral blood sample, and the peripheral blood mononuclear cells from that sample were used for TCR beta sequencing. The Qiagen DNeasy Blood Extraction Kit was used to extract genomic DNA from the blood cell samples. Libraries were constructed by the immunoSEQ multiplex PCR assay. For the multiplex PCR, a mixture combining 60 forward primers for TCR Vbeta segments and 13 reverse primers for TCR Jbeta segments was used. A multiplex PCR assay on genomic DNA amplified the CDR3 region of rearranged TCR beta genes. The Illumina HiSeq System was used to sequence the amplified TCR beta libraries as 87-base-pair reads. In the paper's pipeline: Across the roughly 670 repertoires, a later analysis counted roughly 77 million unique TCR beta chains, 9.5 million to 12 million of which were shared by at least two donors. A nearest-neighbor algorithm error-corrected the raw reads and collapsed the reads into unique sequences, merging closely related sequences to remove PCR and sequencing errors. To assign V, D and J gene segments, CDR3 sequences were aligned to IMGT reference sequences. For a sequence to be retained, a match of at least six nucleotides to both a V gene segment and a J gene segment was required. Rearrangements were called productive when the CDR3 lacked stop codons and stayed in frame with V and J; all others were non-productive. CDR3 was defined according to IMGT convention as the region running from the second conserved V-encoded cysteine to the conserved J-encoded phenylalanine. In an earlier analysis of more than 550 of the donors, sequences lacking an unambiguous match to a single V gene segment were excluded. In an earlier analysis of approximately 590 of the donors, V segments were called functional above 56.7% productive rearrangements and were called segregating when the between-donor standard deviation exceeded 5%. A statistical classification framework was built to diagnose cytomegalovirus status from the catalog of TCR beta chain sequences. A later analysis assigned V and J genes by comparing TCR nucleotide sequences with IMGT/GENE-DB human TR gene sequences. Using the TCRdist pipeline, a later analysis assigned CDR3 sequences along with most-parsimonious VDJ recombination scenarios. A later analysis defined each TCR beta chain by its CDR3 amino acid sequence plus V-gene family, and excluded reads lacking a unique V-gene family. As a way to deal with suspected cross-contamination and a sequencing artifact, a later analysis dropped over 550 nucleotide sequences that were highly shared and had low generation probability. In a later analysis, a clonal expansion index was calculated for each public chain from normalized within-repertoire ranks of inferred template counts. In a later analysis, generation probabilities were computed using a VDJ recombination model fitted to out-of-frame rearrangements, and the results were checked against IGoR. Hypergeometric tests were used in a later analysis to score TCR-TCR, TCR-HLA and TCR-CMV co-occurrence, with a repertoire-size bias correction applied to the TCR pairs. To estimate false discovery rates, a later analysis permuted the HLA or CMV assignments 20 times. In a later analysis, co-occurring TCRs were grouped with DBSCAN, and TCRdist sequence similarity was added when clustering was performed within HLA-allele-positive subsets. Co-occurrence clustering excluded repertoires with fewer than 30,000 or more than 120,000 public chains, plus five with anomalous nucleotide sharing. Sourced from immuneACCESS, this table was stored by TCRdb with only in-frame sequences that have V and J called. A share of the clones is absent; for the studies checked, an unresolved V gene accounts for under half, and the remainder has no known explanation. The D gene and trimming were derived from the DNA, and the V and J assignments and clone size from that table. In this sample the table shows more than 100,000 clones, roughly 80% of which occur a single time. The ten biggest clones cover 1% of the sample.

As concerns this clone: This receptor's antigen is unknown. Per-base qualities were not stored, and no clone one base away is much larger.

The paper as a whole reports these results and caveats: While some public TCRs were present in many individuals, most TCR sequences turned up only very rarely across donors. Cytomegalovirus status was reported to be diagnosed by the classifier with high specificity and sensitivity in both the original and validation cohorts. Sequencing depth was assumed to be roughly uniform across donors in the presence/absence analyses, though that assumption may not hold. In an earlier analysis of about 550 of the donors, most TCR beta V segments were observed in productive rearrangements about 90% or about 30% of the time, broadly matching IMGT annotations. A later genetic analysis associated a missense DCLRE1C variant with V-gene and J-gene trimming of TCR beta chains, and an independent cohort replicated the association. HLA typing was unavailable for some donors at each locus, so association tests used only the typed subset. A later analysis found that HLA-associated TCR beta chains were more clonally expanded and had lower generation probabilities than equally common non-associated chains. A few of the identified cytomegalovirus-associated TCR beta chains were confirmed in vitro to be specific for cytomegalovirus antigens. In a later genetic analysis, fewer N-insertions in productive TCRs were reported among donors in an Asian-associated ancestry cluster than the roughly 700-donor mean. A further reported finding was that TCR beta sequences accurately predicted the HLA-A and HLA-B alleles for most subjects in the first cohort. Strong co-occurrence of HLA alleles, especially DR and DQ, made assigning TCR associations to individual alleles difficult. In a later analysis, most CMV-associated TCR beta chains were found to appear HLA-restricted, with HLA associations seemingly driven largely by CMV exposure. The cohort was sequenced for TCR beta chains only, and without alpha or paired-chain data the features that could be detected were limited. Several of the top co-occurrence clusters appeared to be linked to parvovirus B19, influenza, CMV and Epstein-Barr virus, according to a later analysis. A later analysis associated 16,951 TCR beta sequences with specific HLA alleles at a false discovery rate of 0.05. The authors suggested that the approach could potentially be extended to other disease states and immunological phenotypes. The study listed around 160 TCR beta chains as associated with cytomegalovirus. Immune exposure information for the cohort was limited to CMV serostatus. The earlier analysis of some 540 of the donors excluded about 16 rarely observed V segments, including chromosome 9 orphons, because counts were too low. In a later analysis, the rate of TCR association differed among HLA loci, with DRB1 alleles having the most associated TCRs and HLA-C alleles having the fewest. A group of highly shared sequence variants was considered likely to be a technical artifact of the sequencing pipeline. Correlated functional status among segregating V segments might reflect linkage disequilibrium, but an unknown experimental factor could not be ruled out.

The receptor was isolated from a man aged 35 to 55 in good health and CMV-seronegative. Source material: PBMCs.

The CDR3 protein is CASSFSGANTGELFF. DNA sequence: TGCGCCAGCAGCTTCAGCGGGGCGAACACCGGGGAGCTGTTTTTT. The chain employs TRBV5-1 and TRBJ2-2; TRBD2 matches 7 bases in the middle. The germline V end is reduced by 2 bases and the J end by 0 bases; junction bases left unmatched: 1. The CDR3 spans 15 residues, from the cysteine through the phenylalanine. This entry keeps only the CDR3 DNA: 45 bases, framed from base 1. The CDR1 and CDR2 encoded by the germline V gene are SGHRS and YFSETQ.